This record covers a single T cell receptor beta chain. Its antigen is not known. The PCR contained 60 Vbeta and 13 Jbeta primers. Clones were read by immunoSEQ multiplex PCR, and TCRdb kept only the in-frame ones, dropping some. The sample carries 95,000 to 150,000 clones, 65% to 80% recorded once. This entry comes from a study of cytomegalovirus exposure and HLA in healthy donors. Study background: A prior study identified approximately 110 million unique TCR beta sequences from 200 million or so T cells. Broader study findings: Researchers reportedly found TCR beta sequences accurately predicted most subjects' HLA-A and HLA-B alleles. The authors enumerated around 150 TCR beta chains as linked to cytomegalovirus. High specificity and sensitivity for cytomegalovirus status were reported for the classifier.

The CDR3 runs to 13 residues. Germline assignment: CDR1 MNHEY and CDR2 SMNVEV (reference sequence). The V gene lost 2 bases and the J gene lost 6 bases, with 9 bases spanning the gap. This receptor was identified in a man in his fifties or sixties in good health and CMV-seropositive. The J gene is TRBJ2-3, the V gene TRBV27; D possibly corresponds to TRBD2 (5 bases). Source material: PBMCs. CDR3 nucleotides: TGTGCCAGCAGTTTAAGGGAGATGGATACGCAGTATTTT. Translation: CASSLREMDTQYF.